These 25 T cell receptor beta chains share one sample of origin, sequenced in a study of T cell changes during pregnancy in multiple sclerosis. Profiled with immunoSEQ multiplex PCR; TCRdb holds only in-frame clones, not every one. The repertoire has tens of thousands of clones, 94% of them found once; the top ten carry roughly 0.81%. The sequencing used peripheral blood, collected in the third trimester of pregnancy. The origin of the receptors is a female donor with multiple sclerosis, enrolled in a pregnancy study.

This clone appeared a single time. The chain joins TRBV28 to TRBJ1-1; 7 positions match TRBD1. The CDR3 has 17 amino acids. Germline assignment: CDR1 MDHEN and CDR2 SYDVKM. The trim removed 6 bases at V and 0 bases at J, leaving 13 bases unmatched. The DNA for the CDR3 is TGTGCCAGCAGCCTTGAGGGGGCCGGCTCTCTGAACACTGAAGCTTTCTTT. Amino acid sequence: CASSLEGAGSLNTEAFF. The whole variable domain, remainder taken from reference TRBV28 and TRBJ1-1, is DVKVTQSSRYLVKRTGEKVFLECVQDMDHENMFWYRQDPGLGLRLIYFSYDVKMKEKGDIPEGYSVSREKKERFSLILESASTNQTSMYLCASSLEGAGSLNTEAFFGQGTRLTVV.

This chain joins TRBV27 and TRBJ2-7; D unclear. V shed 7 bases and J shed 5 bases, with 18 bases lying between them. Germline assignment: CDR1 MNHEY and CDR2 SMNVEV (reference sequence). The CDR3 consists of 14 residues. CDR3 loop: CASNSLWYINEQYF. CDR3 DNA: TGTGCCAGCAACTCCCTCTGGTATATCAACGAGCAGTACTTC.

This clone was detected only once. CDR3 DNA: TGTGCCAGCAGTTTCCGTCGGGGCTCCTACGAGCAGTACTTC. Its protein product is CASSFRRGSYEQYF. The rearrangement uses TRBV28 and TRBJ2-7; a possible D gene is TRBD2 (5 bases). The CDR3 sequence is 14 residues long. Germline CDR1 is MDHEN and CDR2 is SYDVKM. V lost 3 bases and J 0 bases, leaving 9 bases between the germline ends. The full variable domain, in which reference TRBV28 and TRBJ2-7 provide the parts outside the CDR3, is DVKVTQSSRYLVKRTGEKVFLECVQDMDHENMFWYRQDPGLGLRLIYFSYDVKMKEKGDIPEGYSVSREKKERFSLILESASTNQTSMYLCASSFRRGSYEQYFGPGTRLTVT.

The chain recombines TRBV19 with TRBJ1-1; no reliable D call. The germline V gene encodes CDR1 LNHDA and CDR2 SQIVND (reference sequence). The CDR3 has 13 amino acids. Trimming took 4 bases from V and 5 from J, leaving 11 bases between them. In nucleotides, the CDR3 is TGTGCCAGTAGTAACCCCCCCGGGACTGAAGCTTTCTTT. Translation: CASSNPPGTEAFF. The full variable domain, completed using reference TRBV19 and TRBJ1-1, is DGGITQSPKYLFRKEGQNVTLSCEQNLNHDAMYWYRQDPGQGLRLIYYSQIVNDFQKGDIAEGYSVSREKKESFPLTVTSAQKNPTAFYLCASSNPPGTEAFFGQGTRLTVV.

The chain combines TRBV5-6 with TRBJ2-3; 10 positions match TRBD2. The CDR3 sequence is 17 residues long. With V trimmed by 4 bases and J by 2 bases, 10 bases remained unmatched. Germline CDR1 reads SGHDT; CDR2 reads YYEEEE. The CDR3 here is CASSVTHSGGYTDTQYF. The CDR3 DNA is TGTGCCAGCAGCGTAACACATAGCGGGGGGTACACAGATACGCAGTATTTT.

This chain joins TRBV2 and TRBJ2-2; 7 nucleotides match TRBD1. J was trimmed by 2 bases and V by 7 bases; bases with no gene match: 7. The CDR3 is made up of 15 amino acids. Germline CDR1 reads SNHLY; CDR2 reads FYNNEI. CDR3 region: CASTKGALNTGELFF. Written as DNA, the CDR3 is TGTGCCAGCACGAAGGGGGCTTTAAACACCGGGGAGCTGTTTTTT.

The genes are TRBV6-6 and TRBJ2-1; D might be TRBD2 (5 bases). The V end lost 3 bases, the J end lost 8 bases, and 11 bases lay between the germline ends. The CDR3 covers 13 residues. Germline values: CDR1 MNHNY, CDR2 SVGAGI (reference sequence). CDR3 in amino acids: CASSYTSRDEQFF. The DNA of the CDR3 is TGTGCCAGCAGTTATACTAGTCGGGATGAGCAGTTCTTC.

The V call is TRBV7-3, the J call TRBJ1-1; D ambiguous. The germline V gene encodes CDR1 SGHTA and CDR2 FQGTGA. Trimming shortened V by 3 bases and J by 3 bases, and 14 bases separated the two germline ends. The CDR3 is 15 residues long. This CDR3 is CASSFGRPSDTEAFF. For the CDR3, the DNA is TGTGCCAGCAGCTTCGGCAGGCCCTCAGACACTGAAGCTTTCTTT.

The gene calls are TRBV5-4 and TRBJ2-5; 9 positions match TRBD2. The V gene's germline CDR1 is SGHNT and CDR2 YYREEE (reference sequence). The CDR3 sequence is 15 residues long. V shed 0 bases and J 5 bases; nucleotides not matched to a gene: 5. The CDR3 sequence: CASSLASSGMETQYF. The DNA of the CDR3 is TGTGCCAGCAGCTTGGCGTCTAGCGGGATGGAGACCCAGTACTTC.

The rearrangement uses TRBV2 and TRBJ2-4; D possibly corresponds to TRBD1 (5 bases). The CDR3 is 14 residues long. V was cut by 8 bases and J by 0 bases, with 11 bases left in between. CDR1 and CDR2 (germline): SNHLY, FYNNEI. The CDR3 DNA reads as TGTGCCAGCGAGGACACAATAGCCAAAAACATTCAGTACTTC. It yields the protein CASEDTIAKNIQYF.

This clone was recorded once. This chain links TRBV7-9 with TRBJ1-4; D remains ambiguous. Between the trimmed V and J ends, which lost 4 bases and 7 bases, there was a span of 10 bases. This CDR3 comprises 13 residues. Germline assignment: CDR1 SEHNR and CDR2 FQNEAQ (reference sequence). The DNA for the CDR3 is TGTGCCAGCAGCTCCCCGGGAGGTGAAAAACTGTTTTTT. It specifies CASSSPGGEKLFF.

This chain joins TRBV9 and TRBJ2-1, with TRBD2 matching 13 bases. Per germline, CDR1 SGDLS and CDR2 YYNGEE. V lost 0 bases, J lost 8 bases, and 5 bases stayed unmatched. The CDR3 covers 16 residues. The CDR3: CASSVATSGRADEQFF. CDR3 sequence (DNA): TGTGCCAGCAGCGTAGCTACTAGCGGGAGGGCCGATGAGCAGTTCTTC.

The V gene is TRBV29-1, the J gene TRBJ2-7; 8 nucleotides align to TRBD2. The V gene's germline CDR1 is SQVTM and CDR2 ANQGSEA. V lost 8 bases, J lost 2 bases, and 11 bases stayed unmatched. The CDR3 contains 14 residues. In DNA form, the CDR3 reads TGCAGCCCCTCGGCTAGCGGGTTGGCCTACGAGCAGTACTTC. It specifies CSPSASGLAYEQYF.

A single count supports this clone. The chain combines TRBV6-5 with TRBJ2-7; 11 bases map to TRBD2. The germline V gene encodes CDR1 MNHEY and CDR2 SVGAGI. This CDR3 is 15 amino acids long. The V segment lost 2 bases and the J segment 5 bases; nucleotides outside the gene matches: 5. Written as DNA, the CDR3 is TGTGCCAGCAGTTACCTAGCTAGCGGGAGGAACGAGCAGTACTTC. Translating gives CASSYLASGRNEQYF.

The chain couples TRBV2 to TRBJ2-5; tentative D call: TRBD1 (5 bases). The CDR3 contains 14 residues. Trimming removed 7 bases from V and 1 base from J, with 13 bases in between. Germline values: CDR1 SNHLY, CDR2 FYNNEI. The chain's CDR3 is CASKAGQVQETQYF. The CDR3 nucleotides are TGTGCCAGCAAAGCAGGGCAGGTCCAAGAGACCCAGTACTTC.

The chain employs TRBV25-1 and TRBJ2-1; 9 bases are a match to TRBD2. The V gene's germline CDR1 is MGHDK and CDR2 SYGVNS. The CDR3 spans 16 residues. Trimming cost V 7 bases and J 2 bases; bases outside gene matches: 9. The CDR3 here is CASTEQREAPYNEQFF. The DNA of the CDR3 is TGTGCCAGCACCGAACAGCGGGAGGCACCCTACAATGAGCAGTTCTTC.

The chain carries TRBV30 and TRBJ1-2, with TRBD1 matching over 7 bases. CDR3 size: 14 residues. Germline CDR1 reads GTSNPN; CDR2 reads SVGIG (reference sequence). V dropped 0 bases and J dropped 6; count of bases not matched to a gene: 7. In nucleotides, the CDR3 is TGTGCCTGGAGTGTTTTAGGGGGCAAGGATGGCTACACCTTC. Translation: CAWSVLGGKDGYTF.

The chain is built from TRBV18 and TRBJ2-2; D remains ambiguous. CDR1 KGHSH and CDR2 LQKENI come from the germline V gene. The CDR3 has 13 amino acids. V was pared by 3 bases and J by 1 base, with 3 bases between. CDR3 amino acids: CASSPMNTGELFF. The CDR3 bases are TGTGCCAGCTCACCCATGAACACCGGGGAGCTGTTTTTT.

The chain links TRBV29-1 to TRBJ2-3; D gene uncertain. The V end lost 3 bases, the J end lost 2 bases, and 9 bases lay between the germline ends. The germline CDR1 and CDR2 sequences are SQVTM and ANQGSEA. CDR3 length: 13 amino acids. For the CDR3, the DNA is TGCAGCGTTGAGTCGGAGTCCACAGATACGCAGTATTTT. Protein product: CSVESESTDTQYF.

The chain has TRBV6-5 and TRBJ1-3; the D gene is possibly TRBD1 (5 bases). This CDR3 has 12 amino acids. The V gene's germline CDR1 is MNHEY and CDR2 SVGAGI. V dropped 4 bases and J dropped 13 bases, with 14 bases sitting between them. This CDR3 is CASSLPGPSIYF. CDR3 coding DNA: TGTGCCAGCAGTTTGCCAGGGCCTTCTATATATTTT.

This rearrangement joins TRBV4-2 to TRBJ2-2, with a tentative D call TRBD2 (7 bases). Germline lookup yields CDR1 LGHNA and CDR2 YNFKEQ. V dropped 4 bases and J dropped 4 bases, with 16 bases sitting between them. CDR3 length equals 16 residues. This chain's CDR3 is CASSPYLGGATGELFF. The CDR3 DNA sequence: TGTGCCAGCAGCCCGTACCTGGGGGGGGCCACCGGGGAGCTGTTTTTT.

This sequence joins TRBV13 and TRBJ1-2, with TRBD1 matching over 7 bases. The CDR3 runs 16 residues. From germline, CDR1 is PRHDT and CDR2 FYEKMQ (reference sequence). The V gene end was trimmed by 0 bases and the J gene end by 4 bases; junction bases not matched to a gene: 8. The CDR3 bases are TGTGCCAGCAGCTTAGGCAGAGTCCCAGGGGGCTATGGCTACACCTTC. Encoded protein: CASSLGRVPGGYGYTF.

The chain links TRBV7-6 to TRBJ2-7, with D hard to call. Trimming took 5 bases from V and 3 from J, leaving 11 bases between them. CDR1 and CDR2 (germline): SGHVS, FNYEAQ. This CDR3 has 13 amino acids. The CDR3 protein is CASSTIISYEQYF. Here the CDR3 DNA reads TGTGCCAGCAGCACCATTATTAGCTACGAGCAGTACTTC.

The chain links TRBV7-2 to TRBJ2-5; 11 bases fit TRBD2. Per germline, CDR1 SGHTA and CDR2 FQGNSA. After removal of 5 bases from V and 0 bases from J, the junction contained 2 bases not matched to a gene. The length of the CDR3 is 15 residues. The chain's CDR3 is CASSRGLADQETQYF. CDR3 nucleotides: TGTGCCAGCAGCCGGGGACTAGCGGACCAAGAGACCCAGTACTTC.

The chain couples TRBV27 to TRBJ1-1, with TRBD1 identical over 9 bases. The CDR3 extends over 15 amino acids. The J segment lost 3 bases and the V segment lost 5 bases, leaving 7 bases of the junction unmatched. In germline, CDR1 is MNHEY, CDR2 SMNVEV (reference sequence). The chain's CDR3 is CASSMFGQGHTEAFF. The CDR3 DNA is TGTGCCAGCAGTATGTTCGGACAGGGGCACACTGAAGCTTTCTTT.